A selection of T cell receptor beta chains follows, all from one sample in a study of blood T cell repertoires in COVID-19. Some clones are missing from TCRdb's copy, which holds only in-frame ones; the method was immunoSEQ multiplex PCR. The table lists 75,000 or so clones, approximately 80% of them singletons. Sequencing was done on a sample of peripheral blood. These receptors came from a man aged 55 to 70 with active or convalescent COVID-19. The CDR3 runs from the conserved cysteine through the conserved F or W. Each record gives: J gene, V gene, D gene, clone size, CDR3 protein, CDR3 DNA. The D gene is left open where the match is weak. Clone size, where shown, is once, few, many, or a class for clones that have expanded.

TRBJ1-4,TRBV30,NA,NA,CACTGVVNEKLFF,TGTGCCTGCACAGGAGTCGTTAATGAAAAACTGTTTTTT
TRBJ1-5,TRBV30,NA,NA,CAWSVGSGHQPQHF,TGTGCCTGGAGTGTAGGGTCAGGGCATCAGCCCCAGCATTTT
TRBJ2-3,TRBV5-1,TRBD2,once,CASSPGLAGNTDTQYF,TGCGCCAGCAGCCCTGGACTAGCGGGGAACACAGATACGCAGTATTTT
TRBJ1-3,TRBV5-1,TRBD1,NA,CASSYSTGTLSAGNTIYF,TGCGCCAGCAGCTACTCGACAGGGACACTCAGTGCGGGAAACACCATATATTTT
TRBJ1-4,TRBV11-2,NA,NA,CASSLVAGNEKLFF,TGTGCCAGCAGCTTAGTAGCAGGGAATGAAAAACTGTTTTTT
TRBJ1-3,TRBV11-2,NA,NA,CASSFAQGIPSGNTIYF,TGTGCCAGCAGCTTTGCTCAGGGAATACCCTCTGGAAACACCATATATTTT
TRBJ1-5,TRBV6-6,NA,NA,CASNGGHKGQPQHF,TGTGCCAGCAACGGGGGTCACAAGGGGCAGCCCCAGCATTTT
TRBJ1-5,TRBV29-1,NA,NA,CSVGARDQPQHF,TGCAGCGTTGGGGCCAGGGATCAGCCCCAGCATTTT
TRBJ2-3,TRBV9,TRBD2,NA,CASSVERTSGGVADTQYF,TGTGCCAGCAGCGTAGAACGGACTAGCGGGGGGGTCGCAGATACGCAGTATTTT
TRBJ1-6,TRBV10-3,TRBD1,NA,CAISETGAVYSPLHF,TGTGCCATCAGTGAGACAGGGGCAGTTTATTCACCCCTCCACTTT
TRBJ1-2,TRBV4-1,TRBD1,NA,CASSQPTGQGHYTF,TGCGCCAGCAGCCAACCCACGGGACAGGGTCACTACACCTTC
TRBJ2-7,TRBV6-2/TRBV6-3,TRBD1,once,CASSPDRGTYEQYF,TGTGCCAGCAGTCCGGACAGGGGCACCTACGAGCAGTACTTC
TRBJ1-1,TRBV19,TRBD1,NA,CASDSNRGRGEAFF,TGTGCCAGCGACTCAAACAGGGGCCGGGGTGAAGCTTTCTTT
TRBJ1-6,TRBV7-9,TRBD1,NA,CASSLSRGNSPLHF,TGTGCCAGCAGCCTATCCAGGGGGAATTCACCCCTCCACTTT
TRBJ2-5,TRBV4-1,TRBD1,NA,CASSQDGQGMRETQYF,TGCGCCAGCAGCCAAGACGGACAGGGGATGCGGGAGACCCAGTACTTC
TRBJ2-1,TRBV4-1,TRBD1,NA,CASSQDQEGGTRDEQFF,TGCGCCAGCAGCCAAGATCAAGAAGGGGGCACCAGGGATGAGCAGTTCTTC
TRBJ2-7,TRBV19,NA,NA,CASSIEFGEQYF,TGTGCCAGTAGTATCGAGTTTGGCGAGCAGTACTTC
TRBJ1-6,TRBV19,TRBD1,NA,CASSLGTGGNSPLHF,TGTGCCAGTAGTCTCGGGACAGGAGGTAATTCACCCCTCCACTTT
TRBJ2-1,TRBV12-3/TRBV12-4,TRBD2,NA,CASSLGLAGKQFF,TGTGCCAGCAGTTTGGGACTAGCGGGGAAGCAGTTCTTC
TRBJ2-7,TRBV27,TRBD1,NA,CASREWTGGLYEQYF,TGTGCCAGCAGGGAGTGGACAGGGGGGCTCTACGAGCAGTACTTC
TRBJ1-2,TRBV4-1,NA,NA,CASSQAPSGWPYGYTF,TGCGCCAGCAGCCAAGCCCCTTCAGGGTGGCCCTATGGCTACACCTTC
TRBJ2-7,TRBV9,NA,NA,CASSARDWSYEQYF,TGTGCCAGCAGCGCCCGGGACTGGTCCTACGAGCAGTACTTC
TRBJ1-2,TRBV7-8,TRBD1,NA,CASSPRVAGGYGYTF,TGTGCCAGCAGCCCTAGGGTGGCAGGGGGGTATGGCTACACCTTC
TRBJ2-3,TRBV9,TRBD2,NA,CASSVGLAPSTDTQYF,TGTGCCAGCAGCGTAGGACTAGCGCCTAGCACAGATACGCAGTATTTT
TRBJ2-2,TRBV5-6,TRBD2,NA,CASSLFSGGAGELFF,TGTGCCAGCAGCTTGTTCAGCGGGGGGGCCGGGGAGCTGTTTTTT
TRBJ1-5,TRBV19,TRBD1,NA,CASSMELGTGVSNQPQHF,TGTGCCAGTAGTATGGAGCTTGGGACAGGGGTTAGCAATCAGCCCCAGCATTTT
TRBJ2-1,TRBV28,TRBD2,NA,CASGTSGSLYNEQFF,TGTGCCAGCGGCACTAGCGGATCTCTGTACAATGAGCAGTTCTTC
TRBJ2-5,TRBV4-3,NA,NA,CASSPGQWSQETQYF,TGCGCCAGCAGCCCTGGACAGTGGAGTCAAGAGACCCAGTACTTC
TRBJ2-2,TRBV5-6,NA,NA,CASSLRRLNTGELFF,TGTGCCAGCAGCTTGAGGAGACTGAACACCGGGGAGCTGTTTTTT
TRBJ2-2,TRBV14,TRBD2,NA,CASSQASGYTGELFF,TGTGCCAGCAGCCAGGCTAGCGGGTACACCGGGGAGCTGTTTTTT
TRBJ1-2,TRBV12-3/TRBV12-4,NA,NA,CATSGSYGYTF,TGTGCCACCTCAGGTTCCTATGGCTACACCTTC
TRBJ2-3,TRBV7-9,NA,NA,CASSLSADTQYF,TGTGCCAGCAGCTTATCTGCAGATACGCAGTATTTT
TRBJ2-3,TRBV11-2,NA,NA,CASSLWHSRGSTDTQYF,TGTGCCAGCAGCTTATGGCATTCTCGCGGGTCCACAGATACGCAGTATTTT
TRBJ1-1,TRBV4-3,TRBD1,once,CASSQERQGNTEAFF,TGCGCCAGCAGCCAAGAGAGACAGGGGAACACTGAAGCTTTCTTT
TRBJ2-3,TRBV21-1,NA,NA,CASSPETSGNTDTQYF,TGTGCCAGCAGCCCTGAGACTAGCGGGAACACAGATACGCAGTATTTT
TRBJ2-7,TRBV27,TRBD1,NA,CASRLLGTGGTHEQYF,TGTGCCAGCAGACTCCTGGGGACAGGTGGGACCCACGAGCAGTACTTC
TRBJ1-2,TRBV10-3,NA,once,CAISESVGKPYGYTF,TGTGCCATCAGTGAGTCGGTCGGGAAGCCTTATGGCTACACCTTC
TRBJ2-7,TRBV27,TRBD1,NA,CASSHRDSSYEQYF,TGTGCCAGCAGTCACCGGGACAGTTCCTACGAGCAGTACTTC
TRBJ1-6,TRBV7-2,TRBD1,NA,CASSLVRGDRAGSPLHF,TGTGCCAGCAGCTTAGTAAGGGGAGACAGGGCGGGTTCACCCCTCCACTTT
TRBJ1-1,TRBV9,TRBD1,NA,CASSVAPQGGGGAFF,TGTGCCAGCAGCGTAGCCCCACAAGGGGGCGGAGGAGCTTTCTTT
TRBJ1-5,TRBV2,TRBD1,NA,CASRGGQHLNQPQHF,TGTGCCAGCAGAGGGGGACAGCATTTAAATCAGCCCCAGCATTTT
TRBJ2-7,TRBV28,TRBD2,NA,CASSSPSGSPYEQYF,TGTGCCAGCAGTTCCCCTAGCGGATCCCCCTACGAGCAGTACTTC
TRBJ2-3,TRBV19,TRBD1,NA,CASKQGPSTDTQYF,TGTGCCAGCAAACAGGGGCCTAGCACAGATACGCAGTATTTT
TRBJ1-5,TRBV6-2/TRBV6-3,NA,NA,CASSYYSLTGNQPQHF,TGTGCCAGCAGTTACTACTCCTTGACAGGCAATCAGCCCCAGCATTTT
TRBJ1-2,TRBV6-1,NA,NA,CASSEGFRTGTF,TGTGCCAGCAGTGAGGGATTCCGAACGGGAACCTTC
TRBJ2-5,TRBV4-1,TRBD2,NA,CASSQVWSGLAIGQETQYF,TGCGCCAGCAGCCAAGTGTGGTCCGGACTAGCAATAGGCCAAGAGACCCAGTACTTC